The subject of this entry is one T cell receptor beta chain. The data were taken from a study of blood T cell repertoires in COVID-19. Whole-study context: Specimens from acute and convalescent COVID-19 originated in the United States, Italy and Spain.

As processed by the authors: Amplification with reference gene primers provided the estimates of nucleated cell counts. Method: immunoSEQ multiplex PCR; TCRdb's copy keeps in-frame clones and lacks some. V, J and clone size are those of that table, while D and trimming were read from the DNA. Among roughly 400,000 clones, approximately 89% were seen once, and the ten largest hold about 1.7%. The V end lost 2 bases, the J end lost 5 bases, and 12 bases lay between the germline ends. CDR3 length equals 14 residues. Per the germline V gene, CDR1 is SNHLY and CDR2 is FYNNEI. Across 20 to 25 US areas, participants ranged in age from about 18 to 100 years. Among Cohort 3 donors, those recovered had two negative PCRs, clearance, or symptom resolution.

The rearrangement uses TRBV2 and TRBJ1-2; D is possibly TRBD1 (5 bases). This TCR was recovered from a woman aged 25 to 39 who had recovered from COVID-19. The sequencing input was PBMCs or T cells enriched from blood (not recorded which). CDR3 protein: CASSELQGVYGYTF. CDR3 sequence (DNA): TGTGCCAGCAGTGAACTTCAGGGTGTGTATGGCTACACCTTC.